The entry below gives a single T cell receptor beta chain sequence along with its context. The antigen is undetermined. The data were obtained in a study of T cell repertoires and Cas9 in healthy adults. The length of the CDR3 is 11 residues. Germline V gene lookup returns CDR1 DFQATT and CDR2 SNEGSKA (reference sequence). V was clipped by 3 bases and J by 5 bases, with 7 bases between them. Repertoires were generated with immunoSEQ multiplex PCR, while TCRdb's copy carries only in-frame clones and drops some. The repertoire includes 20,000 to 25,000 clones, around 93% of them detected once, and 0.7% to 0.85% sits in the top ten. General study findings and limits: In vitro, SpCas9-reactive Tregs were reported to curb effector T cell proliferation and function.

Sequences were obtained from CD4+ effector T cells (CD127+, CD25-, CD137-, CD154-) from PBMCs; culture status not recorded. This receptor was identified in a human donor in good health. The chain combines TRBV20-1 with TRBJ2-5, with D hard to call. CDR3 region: CSARIQETQYF. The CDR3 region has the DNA TGCAGTGCTAGGATTCAGGAGACCCAGTACTTC.